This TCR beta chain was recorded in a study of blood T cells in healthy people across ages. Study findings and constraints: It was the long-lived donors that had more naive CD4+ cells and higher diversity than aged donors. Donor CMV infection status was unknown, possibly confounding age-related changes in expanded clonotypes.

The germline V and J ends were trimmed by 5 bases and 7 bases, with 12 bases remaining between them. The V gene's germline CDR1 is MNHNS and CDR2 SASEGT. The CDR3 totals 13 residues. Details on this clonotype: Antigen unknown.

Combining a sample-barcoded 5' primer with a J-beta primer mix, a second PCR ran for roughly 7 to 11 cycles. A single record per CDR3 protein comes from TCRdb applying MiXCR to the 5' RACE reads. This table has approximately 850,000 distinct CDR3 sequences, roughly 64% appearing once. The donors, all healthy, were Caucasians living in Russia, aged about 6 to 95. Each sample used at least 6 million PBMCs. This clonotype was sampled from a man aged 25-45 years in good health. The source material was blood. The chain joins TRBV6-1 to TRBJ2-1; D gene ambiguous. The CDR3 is CASSRVLVNEQFF. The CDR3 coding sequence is TGTGCCAGCAGTCGGGTCCTGGTGAATGAGCAGTTCTTC.